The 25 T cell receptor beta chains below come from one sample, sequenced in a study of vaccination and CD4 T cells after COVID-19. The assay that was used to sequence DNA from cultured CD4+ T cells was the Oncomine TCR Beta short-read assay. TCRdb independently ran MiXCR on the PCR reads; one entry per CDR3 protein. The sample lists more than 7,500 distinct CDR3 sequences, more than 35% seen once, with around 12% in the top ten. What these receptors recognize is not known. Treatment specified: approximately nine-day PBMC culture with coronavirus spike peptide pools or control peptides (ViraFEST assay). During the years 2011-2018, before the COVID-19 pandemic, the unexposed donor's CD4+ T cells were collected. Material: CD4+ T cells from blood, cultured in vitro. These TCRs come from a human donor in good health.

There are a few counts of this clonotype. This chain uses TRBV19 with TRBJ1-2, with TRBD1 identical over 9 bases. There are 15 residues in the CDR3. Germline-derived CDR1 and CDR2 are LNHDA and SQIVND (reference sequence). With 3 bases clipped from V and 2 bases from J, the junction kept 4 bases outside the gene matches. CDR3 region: CASSILGTGNYGYTF. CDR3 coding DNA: TGTGCCAGTAGTATTCTCGGGACAGGGAACTATGGCTACACCTTC.

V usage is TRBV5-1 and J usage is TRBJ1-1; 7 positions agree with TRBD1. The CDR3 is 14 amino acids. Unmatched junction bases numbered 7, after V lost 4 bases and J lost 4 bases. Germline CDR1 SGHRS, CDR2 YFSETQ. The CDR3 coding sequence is TGCGCCAGCAGCGAAAAGCAGGGGGTCACTGAAGCTTTCTTT. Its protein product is CASSEKQGVTEAFF.

DNA for the CDR3: TGTGCCAGCAGCTTTGTGACTAGCGGTGCCTACAATGAGCAGTTCTTC. This codes for CASSFVTSGAYNEQFF. The rearrangement uses TRBV6-4 and TRBJ2-1, with 9 nucleotides matching TRBD2. The CDR3 runs 16 residues. CDR1 is MRHNA and CDR2 is SNTAGT in the germline V gene. V dropped 6 bases and J dropped 2; count of bases not matched to a gene: 8.

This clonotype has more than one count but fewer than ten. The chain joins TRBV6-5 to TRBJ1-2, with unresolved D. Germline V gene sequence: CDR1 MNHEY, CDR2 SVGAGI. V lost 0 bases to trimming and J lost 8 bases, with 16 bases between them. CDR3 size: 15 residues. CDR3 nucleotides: TGTGCCAGCAGTTACTCCCGGCGCTCAGGAGGAGGCTACACCTTC. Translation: CASSYSRRSGGGYTF.

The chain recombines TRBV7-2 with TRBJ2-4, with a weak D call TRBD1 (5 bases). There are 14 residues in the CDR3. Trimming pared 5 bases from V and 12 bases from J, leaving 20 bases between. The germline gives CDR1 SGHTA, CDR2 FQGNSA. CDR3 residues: CASSRREGPKAQYF. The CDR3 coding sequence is TGTGCCAGCAGCCGCAGGGAAGGGCCCAAGGCTCAGTACTTC.

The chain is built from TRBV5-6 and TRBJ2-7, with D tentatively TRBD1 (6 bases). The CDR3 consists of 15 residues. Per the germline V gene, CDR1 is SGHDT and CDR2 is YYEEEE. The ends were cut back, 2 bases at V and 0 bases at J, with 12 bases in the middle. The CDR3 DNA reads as TGTGCCAGCAGCTTACAGGGCCCCCTCTCCTACGAGCAGTACTTC. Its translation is CASSLQGPLSYEQYF.

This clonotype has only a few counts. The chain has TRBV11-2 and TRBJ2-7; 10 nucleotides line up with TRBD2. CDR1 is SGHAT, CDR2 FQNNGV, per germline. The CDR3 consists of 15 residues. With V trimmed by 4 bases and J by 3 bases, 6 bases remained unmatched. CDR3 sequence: CASSSPQRGGYEQYF. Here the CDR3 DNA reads TGTGCCAGCAGCTCCCCCCAGCGGGGGGGCTACGAGCAGTACTTC.

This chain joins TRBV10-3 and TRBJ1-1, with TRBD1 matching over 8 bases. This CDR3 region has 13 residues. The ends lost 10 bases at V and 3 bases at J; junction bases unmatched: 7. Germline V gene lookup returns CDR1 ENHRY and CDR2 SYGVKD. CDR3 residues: CATLRGLDTEAFF. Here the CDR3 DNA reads TGTGCCACCCTCAGGGGGCTGGACACTGAAGCTTTCTTT.

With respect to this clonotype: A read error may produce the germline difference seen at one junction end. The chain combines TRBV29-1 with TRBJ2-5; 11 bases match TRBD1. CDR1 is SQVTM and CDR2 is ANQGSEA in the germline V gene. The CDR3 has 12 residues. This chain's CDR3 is CSVGDRGETQYF. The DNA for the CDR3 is TGTAGCGTGGGGGACAGGGGGGAGACCCAGTACTTC.

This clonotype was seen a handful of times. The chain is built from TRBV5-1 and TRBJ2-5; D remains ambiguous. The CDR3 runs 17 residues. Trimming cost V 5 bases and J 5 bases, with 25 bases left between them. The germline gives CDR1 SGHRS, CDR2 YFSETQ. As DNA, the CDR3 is TGCGCCAGCAGTTCCCCCCACGGACGGTCTCAAGTGGAGACCCAGTACTTC. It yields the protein CASSSPHGRSQVETQYF.

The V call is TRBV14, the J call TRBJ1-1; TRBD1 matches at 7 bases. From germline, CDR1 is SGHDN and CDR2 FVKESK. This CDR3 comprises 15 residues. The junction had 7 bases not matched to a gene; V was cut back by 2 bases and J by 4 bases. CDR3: CASSQLQGVFTEAFF. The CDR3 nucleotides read TGTGCCAGCAGCCAACTTCAGGGGGTCTTCACTGAAGCTTTCTTT.

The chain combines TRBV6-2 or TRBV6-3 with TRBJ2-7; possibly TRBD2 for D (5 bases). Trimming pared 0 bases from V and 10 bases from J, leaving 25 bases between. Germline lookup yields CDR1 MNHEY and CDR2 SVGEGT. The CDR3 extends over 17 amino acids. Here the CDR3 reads CASSYSSGKRPDWGQYF. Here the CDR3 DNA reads TGTGCCAGCAGTTACTCGAGTGGAAAGCGCCCGGACTGGGGACAGTACTTC.

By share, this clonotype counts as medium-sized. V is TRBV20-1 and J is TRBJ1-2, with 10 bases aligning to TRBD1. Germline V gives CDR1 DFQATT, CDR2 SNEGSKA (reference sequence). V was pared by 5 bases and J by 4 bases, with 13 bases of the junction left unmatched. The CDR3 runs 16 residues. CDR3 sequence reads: CSAEIGTGVYGYGYTF. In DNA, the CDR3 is TGCAGTGCTGAGATTGGGACAGGGGTTTATGGCTATGGCTACACCTTC.

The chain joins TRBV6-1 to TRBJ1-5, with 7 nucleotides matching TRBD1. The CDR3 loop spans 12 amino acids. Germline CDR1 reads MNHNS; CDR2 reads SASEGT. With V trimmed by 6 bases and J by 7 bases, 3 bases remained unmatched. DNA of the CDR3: TGTGCCAGCAGCCCCAGGGGGCAGCCCCAGCATTTT. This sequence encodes CASSPRGQPQHF.

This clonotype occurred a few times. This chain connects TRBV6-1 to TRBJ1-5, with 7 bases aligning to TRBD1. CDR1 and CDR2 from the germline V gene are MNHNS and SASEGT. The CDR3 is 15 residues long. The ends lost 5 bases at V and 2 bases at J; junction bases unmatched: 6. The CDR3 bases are TGTGCCAGCAGTATCGCAGGGGGAGGCAATCAGCCCCAGCATTTT. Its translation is CASSIAGGGNQPQHF.

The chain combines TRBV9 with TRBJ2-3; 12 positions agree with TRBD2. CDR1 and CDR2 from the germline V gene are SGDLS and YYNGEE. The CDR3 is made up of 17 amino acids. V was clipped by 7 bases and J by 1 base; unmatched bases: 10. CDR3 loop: CASCPGLAGIGTDTQYF. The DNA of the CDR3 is TGTGCCAGCTGTCCGGGACTAGCGGGCATTGGCACAGATACGCAGTATTTT. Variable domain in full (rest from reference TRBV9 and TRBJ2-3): DSGVTQTPKHLITATGQRVTLRCSPRSGDLSVYWYQQSLDQGLQFLIQYYNGEERAKGNILERFSAQQFPDLHSELNLSSLELGDSALYFCASCPGLAGIGTDTQYFGPGTRLTVL.

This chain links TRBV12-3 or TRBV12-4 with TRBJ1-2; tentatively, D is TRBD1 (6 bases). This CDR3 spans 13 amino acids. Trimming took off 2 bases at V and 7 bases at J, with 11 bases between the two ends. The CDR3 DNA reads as TGTGCCAGCAGTTTAAACAGGGCCCGTGGCTACACCTTC. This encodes CASSLNRARGYTF.

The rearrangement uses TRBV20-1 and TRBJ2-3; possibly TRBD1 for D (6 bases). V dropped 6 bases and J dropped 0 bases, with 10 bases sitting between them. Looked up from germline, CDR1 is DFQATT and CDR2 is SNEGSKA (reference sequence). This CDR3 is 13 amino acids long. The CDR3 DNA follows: TGCAGTGCACGGACAGCTAGCACAGATACGCAGTATTTT. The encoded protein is CSARTASTDTQYF.

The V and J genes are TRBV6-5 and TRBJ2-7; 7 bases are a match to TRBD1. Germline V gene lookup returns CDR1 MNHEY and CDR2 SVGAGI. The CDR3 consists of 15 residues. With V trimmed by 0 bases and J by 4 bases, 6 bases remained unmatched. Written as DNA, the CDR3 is TGTGCCAGCAGTTACTCGACAGGGTCTGAGTACGAGCAGTACTTC. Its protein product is CASSYSTGSEYEQYF.

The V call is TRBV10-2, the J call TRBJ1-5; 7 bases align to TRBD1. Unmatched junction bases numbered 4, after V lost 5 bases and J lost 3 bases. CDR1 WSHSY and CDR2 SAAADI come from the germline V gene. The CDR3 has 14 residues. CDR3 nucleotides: TGCGCCAGCAGTCATGACAGGGACAATCAGCCCCAGCATTTT. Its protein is CASSHDRDNQPQHF.

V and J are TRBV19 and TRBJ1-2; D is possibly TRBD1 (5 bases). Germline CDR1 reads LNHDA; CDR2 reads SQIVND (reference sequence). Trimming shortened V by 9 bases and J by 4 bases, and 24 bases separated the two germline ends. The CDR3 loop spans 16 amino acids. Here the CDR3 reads CASIQGADTNVYGYTF. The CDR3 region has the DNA TGTGCCAGCATCCAGGGTGCGGACACGAATGTCTATGGCTACACCTTC.

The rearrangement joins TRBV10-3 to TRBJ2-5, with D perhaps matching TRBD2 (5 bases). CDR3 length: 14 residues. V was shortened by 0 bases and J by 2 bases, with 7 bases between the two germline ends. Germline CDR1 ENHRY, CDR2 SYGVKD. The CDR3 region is CAISESRLQETQYF. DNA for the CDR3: TGTGCCATCAGTGAGTCGAGACTACAAGAGACCCAGTACTTC.

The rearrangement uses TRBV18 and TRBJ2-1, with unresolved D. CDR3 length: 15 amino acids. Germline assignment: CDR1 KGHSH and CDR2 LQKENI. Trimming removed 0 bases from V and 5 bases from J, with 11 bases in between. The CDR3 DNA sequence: TGTGCCAGCTCACCACCGAGGACGCAAGACAATGAGCAGTTCTTC. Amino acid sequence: CASSPPRTQDNEQFF.

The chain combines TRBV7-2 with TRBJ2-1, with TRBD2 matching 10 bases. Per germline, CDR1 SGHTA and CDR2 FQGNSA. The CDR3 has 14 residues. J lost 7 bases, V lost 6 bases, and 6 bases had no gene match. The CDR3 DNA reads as TGTGCCAGCAGTCGGGGACTAGCGACGAATGAGCAGTTCTTC. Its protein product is CASSRGLATNEQFF.

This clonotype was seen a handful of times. CDR3 residues: CASSLESWTDTQYF. The CDR3 bases are TGTGCCAGCAGCTTAGAATCCTGGACAGATACGCAGTATTTT. This sequence joins TRBV7-9 and TRBJ2-3; D remains unclear. V was cut by 1 base and J by 3 bases, with 8 bases left in between. CDR3 size: 14 residues. Germline V gives CDR1 SEHNR, CDR2 FQNEAQ (reference sequence). Using reference TRBV7-9 and TRBJ2-3 for the parts outside the CDR3, the full variable domain is DTGVSQNPRHKITKRGQNVTFRCDPISEHNRLYWYRQTLGQGPEFLTYFQNEAQLEKSRLLSDRFSAERPKGSFSTLEIQRTEQGDSAMYLCASSLESWTDTQYFGPGTRLTVL.